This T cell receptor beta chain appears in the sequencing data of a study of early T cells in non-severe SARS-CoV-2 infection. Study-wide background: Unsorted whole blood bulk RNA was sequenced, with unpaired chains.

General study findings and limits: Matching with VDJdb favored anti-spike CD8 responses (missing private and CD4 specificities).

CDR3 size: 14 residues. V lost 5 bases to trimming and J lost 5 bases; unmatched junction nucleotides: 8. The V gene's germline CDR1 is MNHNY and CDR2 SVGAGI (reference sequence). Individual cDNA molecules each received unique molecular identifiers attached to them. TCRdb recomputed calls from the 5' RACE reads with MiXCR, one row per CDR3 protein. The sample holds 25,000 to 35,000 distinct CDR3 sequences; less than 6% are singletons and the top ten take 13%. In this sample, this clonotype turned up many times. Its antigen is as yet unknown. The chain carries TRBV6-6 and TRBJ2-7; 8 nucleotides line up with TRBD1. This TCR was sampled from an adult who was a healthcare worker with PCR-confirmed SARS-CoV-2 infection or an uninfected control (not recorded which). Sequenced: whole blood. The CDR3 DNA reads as TGTGCCAGCAGTCCCACGACAGGGGACGACGAGCAGTACTTC. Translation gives CASSPTTGDDEQYF.